This T cell receptor (beta chain) was observed in a study of T cells in Graves' hyperthyroidism and ophthalmopathy. Graves' hyperthyroidism was deemed stable absent ophthalmopathy progression within 18 months. The CDR3 runs to 12 residues. The trim removed 7 bases at V and 6 bases at J, leaving 8 bases unmatched. Germline assignment: CDR1 DFQATT and CDR2 SNEGSKA (reference sequence). Study-level findings and limits: Ophthalmopathy got predicted by the model a median roughly 6.1 months before its onset.

RNA transcripts yielded amplified TCR beta CDR3 regions. HTBI primers were employed in a first-round RT-PCR of the TCR CDR3. TCRdb used MiXCR to reprocess the multiplex PCR reads, holding one entry per CDR3 protein. The table shows hundreds of thousands of distinct CDR3 sequences, with approximately 15% occurring only once. This clonotype was counted only a few times. Its specificity is unknown. Material: blood. The clonotype originates from a woman aged 30 to 39 with Graves' hyperthyroidism. This chain joins TRBV20-1 and TRBJ1-2; 7 positions agree with TRBD1. The chain's CDR3 is CSVPGQLHGYTF. Here the CDR3 DNA reads TGCAGTGTTCCGGGACAGTTGCATGGCTACACCTTC.